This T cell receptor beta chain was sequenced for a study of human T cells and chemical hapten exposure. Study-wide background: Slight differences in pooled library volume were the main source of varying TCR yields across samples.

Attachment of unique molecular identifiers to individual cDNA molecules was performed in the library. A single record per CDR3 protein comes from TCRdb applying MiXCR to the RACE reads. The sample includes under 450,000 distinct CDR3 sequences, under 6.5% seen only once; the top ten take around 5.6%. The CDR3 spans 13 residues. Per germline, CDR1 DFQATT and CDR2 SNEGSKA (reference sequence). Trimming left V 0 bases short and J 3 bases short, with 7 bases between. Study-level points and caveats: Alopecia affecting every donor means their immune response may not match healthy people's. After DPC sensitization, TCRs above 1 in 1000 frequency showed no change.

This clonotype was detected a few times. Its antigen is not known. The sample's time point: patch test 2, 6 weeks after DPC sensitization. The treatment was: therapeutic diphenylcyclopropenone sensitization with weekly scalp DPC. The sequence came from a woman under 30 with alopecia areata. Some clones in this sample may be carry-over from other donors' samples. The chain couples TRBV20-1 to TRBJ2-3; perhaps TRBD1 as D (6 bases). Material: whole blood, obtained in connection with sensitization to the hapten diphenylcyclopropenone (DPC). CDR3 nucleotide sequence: TGCAGTGCTAGAGAGACAGGAACAGATACGCAGTATTTT. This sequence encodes CSARETGTDTQYF.